This passage covers 11 T cell receptor beta chains from one sample sequenced in a study of T cell responses to AZD1222 COVID-19 vaccine. Data came from immunoSEQ multiplex PCR; TCRdb stores just in-frame clones and leaves some out. The table lists about 200,000 clones, roughly 94% of them singletons, with 1.7% in the top ten. The input for sequencing was peripheral blood, taken 28 days after the second dose of the MenACWY control vaccine. Receptor source: an adult who received the MenACWY meningococcal vaccine as a control.

This clone was recorded once. J is TRBJ2-1 and V is TRBV28; TRBD2 matches 15 bases. J was trimmed by 13 bases and V by 3 bases; bases with no gene match: 1. The CDR3 is made up of 13 amino acids. Germline V gene lookup returns CDR1 MDHEN and CDR2 SYDVKM. This CDR3 is CASSLGLAGGQFF. The DNA for the CDR3 is TGTGCCAGCAGTTTGGGACTAGCGGGGGGACAGTTCTTC.

The V and J genes are TRBV4-1 and TRBJ2-1, with D unclear. V was cut by 5 bases and J by 5 bases, with 10 bases left in between. Germline loops: CDR1 MGHRA, CDR2 YSYEKL. This CDR3 is 13 amino acids long. The CDR3 reads CASSTTGHNEQFF. In DNA, the CDR3 is TGCGCCAGCAGCACCACCGGTCACAATGAGCAGTTCTTC.

The V gene is TRBV7-2, the J gene TRBJ1-3, with unresolved D. The germline gives CDR1 SGHTA, CDR2 FQGNSA. Trimming left V 7 bases short and J 0 bases short, with 10 bases between. The CDR3 loop spans 14 amino acids. The CDR3 region has the DNA TGTGCCAGCACCCCAAGCAGCTCTGGAAACACCATATATTTT. Its protein is CASTPSSSGNTIYF.

The rearrangement joins TRBV7-9 to TRBJ2-5; D is possibly TRBD1 (5 bases). V dropped 4 bases and J dropped 0 bases, with 15 bases sitting between them. The CDR3 extends over 16 amino acids. Germline assignment: CDR1 SEHNR and CDR2 FQNEAQ (reference sequence). The CDR3 sequence: CASSSPMVGDQETQYF. The CDR3 region has the DNA TGTGCCAGCAGCTCGCCTATGGTAGGGGACCAAGAGACCCAGTACTTC.

The chain employs TRBV27 and TRBJ2-7, with TRBD1 matching 8 bases. There are 15 residues in the CDR3. Losses at the gene ends were 7 bases for V and 2 bases for J; bases not matched to a gene: 10. The germline V gene encodes CDR1 MNHEY and CDR2 SMNVEV (reference sequence). The CDR3 region has the DNA TGTGCCAGCATCGACAGGGGAAACGTCCCCTACGAGCAGTACTTC. Translated: CASIDRGNVPYEQYF.

The V gene is TRBV11-2, the J gene TRBJ1-3; D may be TRBD1 (5 bases). Germline assignment: CDR1 SGHAT and CDR2 FQNNGV. This CDR3 has 16 residues. V lost 2 bases and J 0 bases, leaving 11 bases between the germline ends. This CDR3 reads CASSLPGLNSGNTIYF. Written as DNA, the CDR3 is TGTGCCAGCAGCTTACCGGGACTCAACTCTGGAAACACCATATATTTT.

The chain employs TRBV5-4 and TRBJ2-4, with TRBD1 identical over 9 bases. Germline CDR1 and CDR2: SGHNT and YYREEE (reference sequence). The length of the CDR3 is 14 residues. V was clipped by 2 bases and J by 5 bases; unmatched bases: 2. The CDR3 DNA sequence: TGTGCCAGCAGCTTCCGGGACAGGGAAAACATTCAGTACTTC. This sequence encodes CASSFRDRENIQYF.

The V and J genes are TRBV10-3 and TRBJ2-1; 14 positions agree with TRBD2. The CDR3 is made up of 16 amino acids. The germline CDR1 and CDR2 sequences are ENHRY and SYGVKD. The ends lost 10 bases at V and 4 bases at J; junction bases unmatched: 9. CDR3 loop: CATIGLAGGPYNEQFF. DNA for the CDR3: TGTGCCACCATAGGACTAGCGGGGGGACCGTACAATGAGCAGTTCTTC.

This rearrangement joins TRBV3-1 (or the pseudogene TRBV3-2) to TRBJ2-6, with 8 bases lining up with TRBD1. This CDR3 region has 17 residues. Germline CDR1 reads LGHDT; CDR2 reads YNNKEL (reference sequence). With 4 bases clipped from V and 4 bases from J, the junction kept 9 bases outside the gene matches. The CDR3 coding sequence is TGTGCCAGCAGCCGAGGACAGGGACCAAGCGGGGCCAACGTCCTGACTTTC. Encoded protein: CASSRGQGPSGANVLTF.

V and J are TRBV7-2 and TRBJ1-4, with D hard to call. V lost 6 bases to trimming and J lost 4 bases, with 12 bases between them. The V gene's germline CDR1 is SGHTA and CDR2 FQGNSA. This CDR3 has 14 residues. CDR3 bases: TGTGCCAGCAGTCCAGGACCCTTTAATGAAAAACTGTTTTTT. It is translated as CASSPGPFNEKLFF.

This clone has only one observation. The V gene is TRBV7-9, the J gene TRBJ1-1; weak D call: TRBD1 (5 bases). The CDR3 covers 15 residues. The V end lost 3 bases, the J end lost 5 bases, and 16 bases lay between the germline ends. The germline gives CDR1 SEHNR, CDR2 FQNEAQ (reference sequence). The CDR3 DNA is TGTGCCAGCAGCTTTCCACAGGAGATACCTACTGAAGCTTTCTTT. This encodes CASSFPQEIPTEAFF. The whole variable domain, filled in from reference TRBV7-9 and TRBJ1-1, reads DTGVSQNPRHKITKRGQNVTFRCDPISEHNRLYWYRQTLGQGPEFLTYFQNEAQLEKSRLLSDRFSAERPKGSFSTLEIQRTEQGDSAMYLCASSFPQEIPTEAFFGQGTRLTVV.